Shown below are 24 T cell receptor beta chains from a single sample sequenced in a study of cytomegalovirus exposure and HLA in healthy donors. Use of 60 Vbeta and 13 Jbeta primers characterized the PCR. Assay used: immunoSEQ multiplex PCR; TCRdb lists only in-frame clones, some missing. The sample gives around 120,000 clones, roughly 80% of which show up once; 7.5% to 9% is in the top ten. Sample: PBMCs. Receptor source: a female donor in good health and CMV-seropositive.

The V and J genes are TRBV19 and TRBJ1-5; D is unclear. The germline CDR1 and CDR2 sequences are LNHDA and SQIVND (reference sequence). There are 14 residues in the CDR3. V lost 7 bases and J 4 bases, leaving 14 bases between the germline ends. The CDR3 spells CASTLAGGNQPQHF. The CDR3 bases are TGTGCCAGTACCCTCGCGGGTGGTAATCAGCCCCAGCATTTT.

V is TRBV2 and J is TRBJ1-5; TRBD1 matches at 7 bases. The CDR3 consists of 14 residues. J lost 6 bases, V lost 6 bases, and 8 bases had no gene match. Per the germline V gene, CDR1 is SNHLY and CDR2 is FYNNEI. CDR3 residues: CASRGKGAGQPQHF. In DNA, the CDR3 is TGTGCCAGCAGGGGAAAGGGGGCTGGTCAGCCCCAGCATTTT.

The rearrangement uses TRBV30 and TRBJ1-4; no clear D gene. CDR3 length: 11 residues. Per the germline V gene, CDR1 is GTSNPN and CDR2 is SVGIG (reference sequence). With 1 base removed from V and 8 bases from J, the gap between germline ends came to 5 bases. Here the CDR3 DNA reads TGTGCCTGGAGTGGCAGGGAAAAACTGTTTTTT. This translates into CAWSGREKLFF.

This clone was observed a few times. This chain links TRBV7-6 with TRBJ1-4; D unclear. V was clipped by 8 bases and J by 7 bases, with 17 bases between them. Germline V lookup: CDR1 SGHVS, CDR2 FNYEAQ. The CDR3 is made up of 14 amino acids. The chain's CDR3 is CASSRRVLGEKLFF. The CDR3 coding sequence is TGTGCCAGCTCTCGGAGAGTATTGGGTGAAAAACTGTTTTTT.

This chain links TRBV21-1 with TRBJ1-5. TRBV21-1 is a listed pseudogene. The CDR3 totals 16 residues. DNA for the CDR3: TGTGCCAGCAGCAAAGTCTTGAGGGATAGCAATCAGCCCCAGCATTTT. The encoded protein is CASSKVLRDSNQPQHF.

The V gene is TRBV19, the J gene TRBJ1-6, with 8 nucleotides matching TRBD1. Unmatched junction bases numbered 8, after V lost 5 bases and J lost 5 bases. Germline V gene sequence: CDR1 LNHDA, CDR2 SQIVND (reference sequence). The CDR3 length is 16 residues. CDR3 nucleotides: TGTGCCAGTAGTCTTCAGGGGGCTATGGATAATTCACCCCTCCACTTT. It yields the protein CASSLQGAMDNSPLHF.

The V gene is TRBV27, the J gene TRBJ1-1; 7 bases agree with TRBD1. Germline V gives CDR1 MNHEY, CDR2 SMNVEV (reference sequence). V gave up 0 bases and J gave up 11 bases; unmatched junction bases: 9. This CDR3 comprises 14 residues. Written as DNA, the CDR3 is TGTGCCAGCAGTTTATCCCCAGGGGGAAGGCGGGCTTTCTTT. Residues: CASSLSPGGRRAFF.

The CDR3: CASMKTGQGNEKLFF. The CDR3 nucleotides read TGTGCCAGCATGAAGACGGGACAGGGGAACGAAAAACTGTTTTTT. The rearrangement links TRBV2 to TRBJ1-4; 10 bases align to TRBD1. J was trimmed by 8 bases and V by 7 bases; bases with no gene match: 10. This CDR3 has 15 amino acids. CDR1 and CDR2 from the germline V gene are SNHLY and FYNNEI.

The chain carries TRBV15 and TRBJ2-7, with 11 bases identical to TRBD1. The CDR3 extends over 16 amino acids. Looked up from germline, CDR1 is LNHNV and CDR2 is YYDKDF (reference sequence). Trimming took 0 bases from V and 2 from J; bases not matched to a gene: 3. CDR3 in DNA: TGTGCCACCAGCAGAGATCCGGGACAGGGGGCCTACGAGCAGTACTTC. Its protein product is CATSRDPGQGAYEQYF.

This rearrangement joins TRBV15 to TRBJ2-1, with D perhaps TRBD2 (6 bases). V was trimmed by 1 base and J by 6 bases, leaving 19 bases between them. The germline V gene has CDR1 LNHNV and CDR2 YYDKDF (reference sequence). The CDR3 has 17 residues. CDR3 sequence: CATSRANSGTYPNEQFF. CDR3 DNA sequence: TGTGCCACCAGCAGAGCTAATTCCGGGACTTACCCCAATGAGCAGTTCTTC.

For the CDR3, the DNA is TGTGCCTGGAGTGGTAAATACGAGCAGTACTTC. Its protein product is CAWSGKYEQYF. V gene TRBV30 combines with J gene TRBJ2-5; no clear D gene. The J call could be wrong; TRBJ2-7 is a better fit for the DNA end. This CDR3 has 11 amino acids. Germline lookup yields CDR1 GTSNPN and CDR2 SVGIG (reference sequence).

This clone was seen once. This chain joins TRBV9 and TRBJ1-5; D is possibly TRBD1 (6 bases). Per the germline V gene, CDR1 is SGDLS and CDR2 is YYNGEE. V was pared by 6 bases and J by 5 bases, with 18 bases between. CDR3 size: 15 residues. The CDR3 DNA reads as TGTGCCAGCACCCAAGGGGAAGGGGGGGATCAGCCCCAGCATTTT. It encodes CASTQGEGGDQPQHF.

The chain employs TRBV15 and TRBJ1-6, with TRBD1 matching 11 bases. The CDR3 loop spans 17 amino acids. J was trimmed by 1 base and V by 6 bases; bases with no gene match: 5. Germline V gives CDR1 LNHNV, CDR2 YYDKDF (reference sequence). In nucleotides, the CDR3 is TGTGCCACCAGAACCGGGACAGGGGGTTCCTATAATTCACCCCTCCACTTT. Translated, it gives CATRTGTGGSYNSPLHF.

V and J are TRBV7-9 and TRBJ2-2; D remains unclear. The CDR3 totals 12 residues. Germline values: CDR1 SEHNR, CDR2 FQNEAQ (reference sequence). V dropped 4 bases and J dropped 7 bases, with 7 bases sitting between them. CDR3 DNA: TGTGCCAGCAGCTCACAGAACGGGGAGCTGTTTTTT. It translates to CASSSQNGELFF.

This clone was observed once. The chain carries TRBV5-1 and TRBJ2-3; 7 bases line up with TRBD1. This CDR3 spans 14 amino acids. J was trimmed by 2 bases and V by 4 bases; bases with no gene match: 4. Germline CDR1 and CDR2: SGHRS and YFSETQ. In nucleotides, the CDR3 is TGCGCCAGCAGCCTTGGACAGGACACAGATACGCAGTATTTT. Translation gives CASSLGQDTDTQYF.

This rearrangement joins TRBV27 to TRBJ2-7; 7 positions match TRBD1. The CDR3 has 16 residues. Germline V lookup: CDR1 MNHEY, CDR2 SMNVEV (reference sequence). With V trimmed by 4 bases and J by 1 base, 10 bases remained unmatched. The CDR3 loop reads CASSYLRQGRSYEQYF. CDR3 nucleotide sequence: TGTGCCAGCAGTTACCTACGACAGGGCCGGTCCTACGAGCAGTACTTC.

This rearrangement joins TRBV12-5 to TRBJ2-7, with TRBD1 matching over 8 bases. Trimming cost V 3 bases and J 6 bases; bases outside gene matches: 7. CDR1 LGHNT and CDR2 FRNRAP come from the germline V gene. This CDR3 is built from 14 residues. CDR3 sequence: CASGFQQGGGEQYF. For the CDR3, the DNA is TGTGCTAGTGGTTTTCAACAGGGGGGTGGCGAGCAGTACTTC.

The chain carries TRBV2 and TRBJ1-2; 9 nucleotides match TRBD1. Trimming took 8 bases from V and 6 from J; bases not matched to a gene: 10. Germline loops: CDR1 SNHLY, CDR2 FYNNEI. The CDR3 sequence is 14 residues long. The CDR3 region has the DNA TGTGCCAGCCTTCACAGGGGGCGCGGAGATGGCTACACCTTC. Translating it yields CASLHRGRGDGYTF.

The V and J genes are TRBV5-1 and TRBJ1-3; no reliable D call. Per germline, CDR1 SGHRS and CDR2 YFSETQ. V was cut by 5 bases and J by 0 bases, with 12 bases left in between. The CDR3 runs 15 residues. CDR3: CASRQFLSSGNTIYF. The CDR3 bases are TGCGCCAGCAGACAGTTTCTCAGCTCTGGAAACACCATATATTTT.

This rearrangement joins TRBV6-5 to TRBJ2-7, with 9 bases fitting TRBD1. CDR1 MNHEY and CDR2 SVGAGI come from the germline V gene. J lost 2 bases, V lost 0 bases, and 5 bases had no gene match. The CDR3 loop spans 16 amino acids. CDR3 nucleotide sequence: TGTGCCAGCAGTTACTCGACAGGGGGAGCGACCTACGAGCAGTACTTC. It translates to CASSYSTGGATYEQYF.

The V gene is TRBV7-9, the J gene TRBJ2-3; D remains unclear. V was clipped by 6 bases and J by 2 bases, with 6 bases between them. This CDR3 comprises 12 residues. Germline V gene sequence: CDR1 SEHNR, CDR2 FQNEAQ (reference sequence). Here the CDR3 reads CASSRATDTQYF. CDR3 DNA sequence: TGTGCCAGCAGTAGAGCCACAGATACGCAGTATTTT.

As concerns this clone: Other DNA sequences in this specimen translate into the identical CDR3. The V call is TRBV27, the J call TRBJ1-2, with D unclear. The CDR3 runs to 14 residues. Germline V gene lookup returns CDR1 MNHEY and CDR2 SMNVEV (reference sequence). V was clipped by 1 base and J by 1 base, with 7 bases between them. CDR3 nucleotide sequence: TGTGCCAGCAGTTTATACCGGGGTAACTATGGCTACACCTTC. It encodes CASSLYRGNYGYTF.

This clone was recorded once. The chain recombines TRBV11-2 with TRBJ1-2, with a possible D match to TRBD1 (5 bases). CDR3 length: 14 amino acids. V shed 4 bases and J shed 7 bases, with 16 bases lying between them. The V gene's germline CDR1 is SGHAT and CDR2 FQNNGV. The CDR3 here is CASSSDNLVGGYTF. CDR3 DNA sequence: TGTGCCAGCAGCTCGGACAATTTAGTAGGTGGCTACACCTTC.

This rearrangement joins TRBV7-2 to TRBJ2-7, with 7 bases fitting TRBD1. Trimming at V came to 5 bases and at J to 6 bases, leaving 4 bases not matched to a gene. From germline, CDR1 is SGHTA and CDR2 FQGNSA. The CDR3 extends over 12 amino acids. The CDR3 loop is CASSTPGGEQYF. The CDR3, as DNA: TGTGCCAGCAGCACCCCAGGGGGCGAGCAGTACTTC.